Sequencing of this TCR beta chain was carried out in a study of T-cell reconstitution after alpha-beta-depleted transplantation in children. The TCRbeta library was prepared with unique molecular identifiers. TCRdb re-derived calls from the PCR reads in MiXCR, one entry per CDR3 protein. Of around 140,000 distinct CDR3 sequences listed, about 9% are singletons. The CDR3 runs 13 residues. From germline, CDR1 is SGHTA and CDR2 FQGNSA. Trimming took off 2 bases at V and 5 bases at J, with 9 bases between the two ends. This clonotype was sampled from a female patient aged 2-15 years who had a stem cell transplant for congenital amegakaryocytic thrombocytopenia, so the T cells may come from the graft donor. The chain links TRBV7-2 to TRBJ1-2; D uncertain. Sequences were derived from PBMCs, mostly from graft donor cells, sampled 180 days after TCRalphabeta/CD19-depleted stem cell transplant. In DNA, the CDR3 is TGTGCCAGCAGCTTATTAGGAATGTATGGCTACACCTTC. It translates to CASSLLGMYGYTF. Looking up the rest from reference TRBV7-2 and TRBJ1-2 gives the full variable domain: GAGVSQSPSNKVTEKGKDVELRCDPISGHTALYWYRQSLGQGLEFLIYFQGNSAPDKSGLPSDRFSAERTGGSVSTLTIQRTQQEDSAVYLCASSLLGMYGYTFGSGTRLTVV.